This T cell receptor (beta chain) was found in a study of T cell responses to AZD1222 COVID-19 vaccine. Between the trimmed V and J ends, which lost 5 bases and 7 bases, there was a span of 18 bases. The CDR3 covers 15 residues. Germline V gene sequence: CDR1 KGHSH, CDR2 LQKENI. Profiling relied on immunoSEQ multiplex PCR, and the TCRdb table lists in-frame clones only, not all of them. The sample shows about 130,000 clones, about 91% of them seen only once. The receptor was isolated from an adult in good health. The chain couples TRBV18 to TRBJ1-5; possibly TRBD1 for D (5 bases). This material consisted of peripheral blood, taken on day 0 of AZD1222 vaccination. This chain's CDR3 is CASSSSVGVGQPQHF. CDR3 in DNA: TGTGCCAGCTCAAGTTCAGTAGGGGTTGGCCAGCCCCAGCATTTT. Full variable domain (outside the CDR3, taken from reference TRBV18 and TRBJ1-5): NAGVMQNPRHLVRRRGQEARLRCSPMKGHSHVYWYRQLPEEGLKFMVYLQKENIIDESGMPKERFSAEFPKEGPSILRIQQVVRGDSAAYFCASSSSVGVGQPQHFGDGTRLSIL.